The clone carrying this T cell receptor beta chain was detected a few times. The antigen is not known. This sample stems from a study of T cells in Graves' hyperthyroidism and ophthalmopathy. V dropped 6 bases and J dropped 3 bases, with 9 bases sitting between them. Germline V CDR1 and CDR2: SEHNR, FQNEAQ (reference sequence). The CDR3 is 12 residues long. The source material, RNA transcripts, was used to amplify TCR beta CDR3 regions. Researchers ran a first-round RT-PCR on the TCR CDR3 using the HTBI primer set. TCRdb independently ran MiXCR on the multiplex PCR reads; one entry per CDR3 protein. The sample lists about 560,000 distinct CDR3 sequences, approximately 15% occurring once. The study's findings and limits: Using 13 V-J features, a model discriminated ophthalmopathy from stable hyperthyroidism.

The TCR originated in a young woman with Graves' hyperthyroidism. V usage is TRBV7-9 and J usage is TRBJ2-7, with no clear D. Sequences were obtained from blood. The CDR3 DNA is TGTGCCAGCAGGTTACAGAACTACGAGCAGTACTTC. It yields the protein CASRLQNYEQYF.